The clone carrying this T cell receptor beta chain was seen only a few times. The CDR3 has 13 amino acids. The germline V and J ends were trimmed by 2 bases and 0 bases, with 4 bases remaining between them. TCRdb re-derived calls from the 5' RACE reads in MiXCR, one entry per CDR3 protein. This sample has about 62,000 distinct CDR3 sequences; around 30% occur once, and the top ten carry around 2%. This sequence was found in a female donor with breast cancer. The chain employs TRBV12-3 or TRBV12-4 and TRBJ1-2; D is unresolved. The sequenced sample was tumor-infiltrating naive CD4+ T cells sorted from the breast tumor. The subset: naive CD4+ T cells, CD4+CD45RA+CD25-. CDR3 amino acids: CASSLTPNYGYTF. The CDR3 DNA sequence: TGTGCCAGCAGTTTAACCCCTAACTATGGCTACACCTTC.